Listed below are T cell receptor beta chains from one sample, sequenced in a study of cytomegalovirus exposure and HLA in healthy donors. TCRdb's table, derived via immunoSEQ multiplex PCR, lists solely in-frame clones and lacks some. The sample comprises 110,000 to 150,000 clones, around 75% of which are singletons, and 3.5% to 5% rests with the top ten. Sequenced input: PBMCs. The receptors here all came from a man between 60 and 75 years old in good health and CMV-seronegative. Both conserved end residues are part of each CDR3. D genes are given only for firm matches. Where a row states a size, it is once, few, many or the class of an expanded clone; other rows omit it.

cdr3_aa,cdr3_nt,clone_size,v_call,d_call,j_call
CASSVPLAGGYSGELFF,TGTGCCAGCAGCGTACCGCTAGCGGGAGGATACTCCGGGGAGCTGTTTTTT,.,TRBV9,TRBD2,TRBJ2-2
CASSPTGQGAGNTEAFF,TGTGCCAGCTCACCAACGGGACAGGGGGCGGGGAACACTGAAGCTTTCTTT,.,TRBV18,TRBD1,TRBJ1-1
CASKRTLAGGDTQYF,TGTGCCAGTAAGAGGACCCTAGCGGGGGGGGATACGCAGTATTTT,.,TRBV19,TRBD2,TRBJ2-3
CASSERWDRRTYEQYF,TGTGCCAGCAGCGAACGATGGGACAGGAGGACCTACGAGCAGTACTTC,once,TRBV9,TRBD1,TRBJ2-7
CASSPGQAEMGGYTF,TGTGCCAGTAGTCCGGGACAGGCTGAAATGGGAGGCTACACCTTC,once,TRBV19,TRBD1,TRBJ1-2
CASSRSTGTYEQYF,TGTGCCAGCAGTCGGTCCACAGGGACCTACGAGCAGTACTTC,.,TRBV5-4,.,TRBJ2-7
CASSLAGDGYTF,TGTGCCAGCAGTTTAGCGGGGGATGGCTACACCTTC,.,TRBV28,.,TRBJ1-2
CASSTGGAITGELFF,TGTGCCAGCAGTACAGGGGGCGCAATTACCGGGGAGCTGTTTTTT,.,TRBV2,TRBD1,TRBJ2-2
CASSERLAGGPDTGELFF,TGTGCCAGCAGTGAACGCCTAGCGGGAGGGCCCGACACCGGGGAGCTGTTTTTT,.,TRBV9,TRBD2,TRBJ2-2
CASSPRLAEETQYF,TGTGCCAGCAGCCCGAGACTAGCAGAGGAGACCCAGTACTTC,few,TRBV7-2,TRBD2,TRBJ2-5
CATSRDLALGGSSNNEQFF,TGTGCCACCAGCAGAGATTTGGCGCTTGGCGGGAGTTCTAACAATGAGCAGTTCTTC,.,TRBV15,TRBD2,TRBJ2-1
CASSMPPADTQYF,TGTGCCAGTAGTATGCCCCCGGCAGATACGCAGTATTTT,few,TRBV19,.,TRBJ2-3
CASSQQDRANSPLHF,TGTGCCAGCAGCCAGCAGGACAGGGCGAATTCACCCCTCCACTTT,.,TRBV4-2,TRBD1,TRBJ1-6
CASSQGGDSLNQPQHF,TGTGCCAGCAGCCAAGGAGGTGACAGCCTCAATCAGCCCCAGCATTTT,.,TRBV4-2,.,TRBJ1-5
CASSPQKGRAGEQYF,TGTGCCAGCTCACCCCAAAAGGGTCGGGCGGGAGAGCAGTACTTC,.,TRBV18,.,TRBJ2-7
CASSPRQGMNTEAFF,TGTGCCAGCTCACCCCGACAGGGTATGAACACTGAAGCTTTCTTT,.,TRBV18,TRBD1,TRBJ1-1
CAVGASGSREQYF,TGTGCCGTCGGGGCTAGCGGGAGTCGCGAGCAGTACTTC,.,TRBV6-5,TRBD2,TRBJ2-7
CAWSRERNNEQFF,TGTGCCTGGTCGAGGGAGCGGAACAATGAGCAGTTCTTC,.,TRBV30,.,TRBJ2-1
CASSVGLKNIQYF,TGTGCCAGCAGCGTGGGACTCAAAAACATTCAGTACTTC,once,TRBV9,.,TRBJ2-4
CASKGFGGSSNTGELFF,TGTGCCAGTAAGGGTTTTGGCGGGAGTTCGAACACCGGGGAGCTGTTTTTT,.,TRBV19,TRBD2,TRBJ2-2
CAIKDPLGAGGNGNQPQHF,TGTGCCATCAAGGATCCCCTTGGTGCTGGGGGCAACGGCAATCAGCCCCAGCATTTT,.,TRBV10-3,.,TRBJ1-5
CASSPSGTGASNTEAFF,TGTGCCAGCTCACCGAGTGGGACAGGGGCGTCAAACACTGAAGCTTTCTTT,.,TRBV18,TRBD1,TRBJ1-1
CAISALTGRTEAFF,TGTGCCATCAGTGCGCTGACAGGGCGGACTGAAGCTTTCTTT,few,TRBV10-3,TRBD1,TRBJ1-1
CASSYTTNNLNEQYF,TGTGCCAGCAGTTACACCACTAATAATCTAAACGAGCAGTACTTC,.,TRBV6-5,.,TRBJ2-7
CASSLSVYQETQYF,TGTGCCAGCAGCCTTAGCGTATACCAAGAGACCCAGTACTTC,.,TRBV7-2,.,TRBJ2-5
CASSYSRPDTQYF,TGTGCCAGCAGTTACTCGCGTCCGGATACGCAGTATTTT,once,TRBV6-5,.,TRBJ2-3
CASSVRGGQETQYF,TGTGCCAGCAGCGTGAGGGGGGGCCAAGAGACCCAGTACTTC,.,TRBV9,.,TRBJ2-5
CASSPGQGLGEQYF,TGCGCCAGCAGCCCGGGACAGGGACTGGGGGAGCAGTACTTC,few,TRBV5-1,TRBD1,TRBJ2-7
CASSLITGLNTEAFF,TGTGCCAGCAGCTTGATTACAGGGCTGAACACTGAAGCTTTCTTT,.,TRBV11-1,.,TRBJ1-1
CASSLGWLMKNTEAFF,TGCGCCAGCAGTCTTGGCTGGCTCATGAAGAACACTGAAGCTTTCTTT,.,TRBV23-1,.,TRBJ1-1
CAWSVSSGGYNEQFF,TGTGCCTGGAGTGTCTCTAGCGGGGGCTACAATGAGCAGTTCTTC,few,TRBV30,TRBD2,TRBJ2-1
CASGTGANTGELFF,TGTGCCAGCGGAACAGGGGCGAACACCGGGGAGCTGTTTTTT,few,TRBV25-1,TRBD1,TRBJ2-2
CASSQDPGSASGYEQYF,TGTGCCAGCAGCCAAGACCCGGGGAGTGCCTCCGGGTACGAGCAGTACTTC,.,TRBV4-2,.,TRBJ2-7
CASSTDRTLGTEAFF,TGTGCCAGCAGCACAGACAGGACCCTGGGCACTGAAGCTTTCTTT,.,TRBV9,.,TRBJ1-1
CASSRSGLPQETQYF,TGTGCCAGCAGCCGCTCGGGACTCCCCCAAGAGACCCAGTACTTC,.,TRBV7-3,.,TRBJ2-5
CASSQQGDSTNEKLFF,TGCGCCAGCAGCCAGCAGGGGGATTCAACTAATGAAAAACTGTTTTTT,.,TRBV5-1,TRBD1,TRBJ1-4
CASKSRDRGNEQYF,TGTGCCAGCAAGAGCCGGGACAGGGGCAACGAGCAGTACTTC,.,TRBV5-4,TRBD1,TRBJ2-7
CASSYSAYGNTEAFF,TGTGCCAGCAGTTACTCAGCTTACGGGAACACTGAAGCTTTCTTT,few,TRBV6-6,.,TRBJ1-1
CASSYDGLSNTGELFF,TGTGCCAGCAGCTATGACGGACTAAGCAACACCGGGGAGCTGTTTTTT,.,TRBV7-2,.,TRBJ2-2
CASTLDQAGRYEQYF,TGTGCCAGCACCCTCGATCAAGCGGGAAGGTACGAGCAGTACTTC,.,TRBV6-6,TRBD2,TRBJ2-7
CAWSGTAGRGTDTQYF,TGTGCCTGGAGTGGGACAGCCGGTAGGGGCACAGATACGCAGTATTTT,few,TRBV30,.,TRBJ2-3
CASSWGPGNTEAFF,TGTGCCAGCAGCTGGGGGCCGGGGAACACTGAAGCTTTCTTT,.,TRBV5-1,.,TRBJ1-1
CASSSHTGATNEKLFF,TGCGCCAGCAGCTCCCACACGGGGGCAACTAATGAAAAACTGTTTTTT,.,TRBV4-1,.,TRBJ1-4
CASSEVRRGSYEQYF,TGTGCCAGCAGTGAGGTCAGAAGAGGATCCTACGAGCAGTACTTC,.,TRBV6-1,.,TRBJ2-7
CASSRDRAIYEQYF,TGTGCCAGCAGTAGGGACAGGGCGATATACGAGCAGTACTTC,.,TRBV6-5,TRBD1,TRBJ2-7
CASGHKLNQPQHF,TGTGCCAGTGGCCATAAACTAAATCAGCCCCAGCATTTT,.,TRBV27,.,TRBJ1-5
CASSLVWDRGRRNTEAFF,TGTGCCAGCAGTCTCGTTTGGGACAGGGGCCGAAGAAACACTGAAGCTTTCTTT,.,TRBV28,TRBD1,TRBJ1-1
CASSLTGGSSYEQYF,TGTGCCAGCAGCTTAACAGGGGGGAGCTCCTACGAGCAGTACTTC,.,TRBV7-6,TRBD1,TRBJ2-7
CASSLQDGRVYEQYF,TGTGCCAGCAGCCTCCAGGACGGGCGGGTCTACGAGCAGTACTTC,few,TRBV7-2,.,TRBJ2-7
CASSPGGGFNEQYF,TGTGCCAGCAGCCCAGGTGGGGGGTTCAACGAGCAGTACTTC,few,TRBV11-3,.,TRBJ2-7